The clone carrying this T cell receptor beta chain was found a few times. Its antigen is currently unknown. This sample stems from a study of T cells in Graves' hyperthyroidism and ophthalmopathy. Study-wide findings and caveats: With a median lead of approximately six months before onset, the model predicted ophthalmopathy. Most thyroid-expanded clonotypes above 0.001 were also found in blood.

RNA transcripts yielded amplified TCR beta CDR3 regions. The primer set for the first-round RT-PCR of the TCR CDR3 was HTBI. One entry per CDR3 protein, called by TCRdb with MiXCR from the multiplex PCR reads. The sample records 500,000 to 600,000 distinct CDR3 sequences, around 45% being singletons. J gave up 1 base and V 8 bases, and 4 bases lay outside the gene matches. The CDR3 sequence is 14 residues long. Germline CDR1 and CDR2: LNHDA and SQIVND (reference sequence). Stable hyperthyroidism: no ophthalmopathy progression over 18 months of follow-up. Uncontrolled infections, other autoimmune diseases, pregnancy or lactation led to exclusion of patients.

This TCR came from a woman in her late teens or twenties with Graves' hyperthyroidism. The chain combines TRBV19 with TRBJ2-2, with 7 bases fitting TRBD2. Sequences were obtained from peripheral blood or thyroid tissue (not recorded which). The CDR3, as DNA: TGTGCCAGTGGGGGGGAGCTGAACACCGGGGAGCTGTTTTTT. Translated, it gives CASGGELNTGELFF.